The 12 T cell receptor beta chains reported below all come from one sample, sequenced in a study of lymphopenia after photon versus proton radiotherapy. Repertoires were generated with immunoSEQ multiplex PCR, while TCRdb's copy carries only in-frame clones and drops some. This table holds 53,000 or so clones, around 80% found once. Source: peripheral blood, taken from a patient treated with photon-based radiotherapy. Receptor source: a man between 45 and 60 years old with gastric cancer.

The chain combines TRBV28 with TRBJ2-2; D is unresolved. Germline CDR1 MDHEN, CDR2 SYDVKM. The CDR3 is made up of 16 amino acids. Between the trimmed V and J ends, which lost 1 base and 6 bases, there was a span of 15 bases. CDR3 nucleotide sequence: TGTGCCAGCAGTTTATACCCCGGGCAGGTGGCCGGGGAGCTGTTTTTT. It is translated as CASSLYPGQVAGELFF.

The chain is built from TRBV28 and TRBJ1-4; tentatively, D is TRBD1 (6 bases). The V and J ends lost 3 bases and 8 bases respectively, with 13 bases between them. The germline V gene encodes CDR1 MDHEN and CDR2 SYDVKM. The CDR3 runs to 14 residues. The CDR3 sequence: CASSFGGRGEKLFF. Written as DNA, the CDR3 is TGTGCCAGCAGTTTCGGGGGGCGCGGAGAAAAACTGTTTTTT.

The chain joins TRBV2 to TRBJ2-7; 7 nucleotides agree with TRBD1. Looked up from germline, CDR1 is SNHLY and CDR2 is FYNNEI. J lost 0 bases, V lost 4 bases, and 6 bases had no gene match. The CDR3 is 15 residues long. CDR3: CASSGGQPNSYEQYF. The CDR3, as DNA: TGTGCCAGCAGTGGGGGACAGCCGAACTCCTACGAGCAGTACTTC.

This chain links TRBV2 with TRBJ2-2; 8 nucleotides agree with TRBD2. Germline V gene lookup returns CDR1 SNHLY and CDR2 FYNNEI. J gave up 2 bases and V 7 bases, and 15 bases lay outside the gene matches. This CDR3 contains 18 residues. CDR3 DNA sequence: TGTGCCAGCAAAAGGGGGGTTTTGATAGCGGGAAACACCGGGGAGCTGTTTTTT. The encoded protein is CASKRGVLIAGNTGELFF.

This chain joins TRBV28 and TRBJ2-7; 11 nucleotides align to TRBD2. This CDR3 has 16 amino acids. The trim removed 2 bases at V and 7 bases at J, leaving 10 bases unmatched. Germline loops: CDR1 MDHEN, CDR2 SYDVKM. The chain's CDR3 is CASSLKSGTSGQEQYF. CDR3 nucleotide sequence: TGTGCCAGCAGTTTAAAATCCGGGACTAGCGGTCAGGAGCAGTACTTC. Supplemented by reference TRBV28 and TRBJ2-7, the full variable domain reads DVKVTQSSRYLVKRTGEKVFLECVQDMDHENMFWYRQDPGLGLRLIYFSYDVKMKEKGDIPEGYSVSREKKERFSLILESASTNQTSMYLCASSLKSGTSGQEQYFGPGTRLTVT.

This chain connects TRBV5-1 to TRBJ2-1; a possible D gene is TRBD2 (6 bases). Per germline, CDR1 SGHRS and CDR2 YFSETQ. This CDR3 is built from 15 residues. The V gene lost 1 base and the J gene lost 7 bases, with 15 bases spanning the gap. The CDR3 reads CASSLSPGLRNEQFF. The CDR3 DNA reads as TGCGCCAGCAGCTTGTCTCCGGGACTGAGGAATGAGCAGTTCTTC.

A few counts support this clone. The chain couples TRBV5-6 to TRBJ2-3; 8 bases are shared with TRBD2. The CDR3 spans 17 residues. Germline V gene sequence: CDR1 SGHDT, CDR2 YYEEEE. J was trimmed by 2 bases and V by 4 bases; bases with no gene match: 12. CDR3 DNA sequence: TGTGCCAGCAGCCCGAGACCTAGCGGGTGGCCCACAGATACGCAGTATTTT. It is translated as CASSPRPSGWPTDTQYF.

The V call is TRBV5-6, the J call TRBJ2-1, with D maybe TRBD1 (6 bases). Trimming took 4 bases from V and 8 from J, leaving 7 bases between them. This CDR3 has 11 residues. Per germline, CDR1 SGHDT and CDR2 YYEEEE. The CDR3 region has the DNA TGTGCCAGCAGCCACAGGGATGAGCAGTTCTTC. Its protein product is CASSHRDEQFF. Using reference TRBV5-6 and TRBJ2-1 for the parts outside the CDR3, the full variable domain is DAGVTQSPTHLIKTRGQQVTLRCSPKSGHDTVSWYQQALGQGPQFIFQYYEEEERQRGNFPDRFSGHQFPNYSSELNVNALLLGDSALYLCASSHRDEQFFGPGTRLTVL.

The rearrangement uses TRBV14 and TRBJ2-5; D unresolved. Trimming pared 3 bases from V and 1 base from J, leaving 12 bases between. This CDR3 region has 15 residues. CDR1 and CDR2 from the germline V gene are SGHDN and FVKESK. The CDR3 here is CASSQGFLLQETQYF. As DNA, the CDR3 is TGTGCCAGCAGCCAGGGCTTCCTCCTCCAAGAGACCCAGTACTTC.

The table lists this clone with a count of one. The V and J genes are TRBV11-3 and TRBJ2-7; TRBD2 agrees at 7 bases. The germline gives CDR1 SGHNT, CDR2 YENEEA. V lost 5 bases to trimming and J lost 4 bases; unmatched junction nucleotides: 8. The CDR3 is 14 amino acids. The CDR3 DNA is TGTGCCAGCAGCGCATTCCAGGGAGGGTACGAGCAGTACTTC. Encoded protein: CASSAFQGGYEQYF.

This clone was counted once. This rearrangement joins TRBV28 to TRBJ2-5; possibly TRBD1 for D (6 bases). The V gene lost 5 bases and the J gene lost 9 bases, with 19 bases spanning the gap. The CDR3 spans 14 residues. Germline V lookup: CDR1 MDHEN, CDR2 SYDVKM. DNA of the CDR3: TGTGCCAGCAGTACCCCTGACAGGTACGGGGCCCAGTACTTC. Translated: CASSTPDRYGAQYF.

The chain has TRBV6-5 and TRBJ1-5, with a weak D call TRBD1 (5 bases). Trimming pared 6 bases from V and 7 bases from J, leaving 16 bases between. Germline values: CDR1 MNHEY, CDR2 SVGAGI. The CDR3 has 14 amino acids. CDR3 nucleotide sequence: TGTGCCAGCAGCCGATTCGGGGGGGACCAGCCCCAGCATTTT. Translated, it gives CASSRFGGDQPQHF.